This T cell receptor (beta chain) was obtained from a study of blood T cell repertoires in COVID-19. Study background: Specimens from acute and convalescent COVID-19 originated in the United States, Italy and Spain. T cells, B-cell-depleted T cells, or PBMCs supplied cDNA or gDNA.

How the authors handled the data: Estimated nucleated cell counts came from reference gene primer amplification. Method: immunoSEQ multiplex PCR; TCRdb's copy keeps in-frame clones and lacks some. V and J calls and clone size are those listed in that table; D and trimming were worked out from the DNA. The repertoire holds about 340,000 clones, around 88% seen once, with approximately 3% in the top ten. The CDR3 runs to 13 residues. After removal of 3 bases from V and 9 bases from J, the junction contained 3 bases not matched to a gene. Germline-derived CDR1 and CDR2 are LGHNA and YNFKEQ. This chain links TRBV4-2 with TRBJ2-1; TRBD2 matches at 9 bases. What was sequenced was peripheral blood. The receptor comes from a man in his thirties or forties with active or convalescent COVID-19. Here the CDR3 reads CASSQGSGGEQFF. The CDR3 region has the DNA TGTGCCAGCAGCCAGGGTAGCGGGGGTGAGCAGTTCTTC.